The 26 T cell receptor beta chains below all came from one sample that was sequenced in a study of T cell repertoires in cytomegalovirus infection. Antigens of these TCRs are unknown. TCRdb used MiXCR to reprocess the reads, holding one entry per CDR3 protein. The sample yields some 320,000 distinct CDR3 sequences, 25% to 30% seen once. The material sequenced was cultured PBMCs, taken from culture after CMV antigen stimulation. The source is a human donor in good health (CMV status not recorded). Some clones in this sample may be carry-over from other donors' samples.

This sequence joins TRBV7-9 and TRBJ2-5, with TRBD1 identical over 7 bases. Germline CDR1 SEHNR, CDR2 FQNEAQ (reference sequence). Unmatched junction bases numbered 12, after V lost 3 bases and J lost 5 bases. This CDR3 contains 16 residues. As DNA, the CDR3 is TGTGCCAGCAGCTTTCCTCTACAGGGGTATGAGGAGACCCAGTACTTC. Translated, it gives CASSFPLQGYEETQYF.

This clonotype was found a few times. The genes are TRBV11-3 and TRBJ1-1, with D unclear. Germline values: CDR1 SGHNT, CDR2 YENEEA. V dropped 5 bases and J dropped 1 base, with 8 bases sitting between them. CDR3 size: 13 residues. CDR3 sequence reads: CASSLHPNTEAFF. CDR3 DNA: TGTGCCAGCAGCCTACACCCGAACACTGAAGCTTTCTTT.

This rearrangement joins TRBV18 to TRBJ1-2, with D tentatively TRBD1 (6 bases). Germline V CDR1 and CDR2: KGHSH, LQKENI. Trimming took 2 bases from V and 12 from J, leaving 13 bases between them. The CDR3 consists of 12 residues. In DNA form, the CDR3 reads TGTGCCAGCTCACCAATGATGGGGGCAGACACCTTC. Its protein product is CASSPMMGADTF.

The gene calls are TRBV20-1 and TRBJ1-4; 7 bases are shared with TRBD1. CDR3 length: 16 amino acids. Germline V gene data show CDR1 as DFQATT and CDR2 as SNEGSKA (reference sequence). V lost 4 bases to trimming and J lost 5 bases; unmatched junction nucleotides: 13. CDR3 in amino acids: CSAKTGNPTLNEKLFF. The CDR3 bases are TGCAGTGCTAAGACAGGGAACCCCACGCTGAATGAAAAACTGTTTTTT.

The V call is TRBV7-8, the J call TRBJ1-1; 7 bases are a match to TRBD1. The CDR3 runs 17 residues. Germline CDR1 reads SGHVS; CDR2 reads FQNEAQ. V shed 2 bases and J 0 bases; nucleotides not matched to a gene: 9. The CDR3: CASSLIFTGDMNTEAFF. As DNA, the CDR3 is TGTGCCAGCAGCTTAATCTTTACAGGGGACATGAACACTGAAGCTTTCTTT.

This clonotype appeared a few times. CDR3 bases: TGTGCCAGCAGCTTAAGGCAGCGGGGGGTCCCAGCACAAGAGACCCAGTACTTC. Encoded protein: CASSLRQRGVPAQETQYF. The rearrangement joins TRBV7-9 to TRBJ2-5, with 9 bases lining up with TRBD2. Germline-derived CDR1 and CDR2 are SEHNR and FQNEAQ (reference sequence). V shed 2 bases, J shed 2 bases, and the junction held 12 bases outside the gene matches. The CDR3 has 18 amino acids.

The sample holds a few counts of this clonotype. This chain joins TRBV12-3 or TRBV12-4 and TRBJ1-1, with D possibly being TRBD1 (6 bases). The V gene lost 8 bases and the J gene lost 4 bases, with 11 bases spanning the gap. The CDR3 is made up of 12 amino acids. DNA of the CDR3: TGTGCCAGCTACAGGGAGGGCACTGAAGCTTTCTTT. This encodes CASYREGTEAFF.

A few counts support this clonotype. The rearrangement joins TRBV19 to TRBJ2-6, with D unresolved. In germline, CDR1 is LNHDA, CDR2 SQIVND (reference sequence). This CDR3 is 15 amino acids long. Trimming took off 3 bases at V and 0 bases at J, with 6 bases between the two ends. CDR3 residues: CASSISGSGANVLTF. The CDR3 DNA sequence: TGTGCCAGTAGTATTTCGGGCTCTGGGGCCAACGTCCTGACTTTC.

This clonotype turned up a few times. The chain couples TRBV7-9 to TRBJ2-3; 9 bases line up with TRBD2. The V gene end was trimmed by 5 bases and the J gene end by 6 bases; junction bases not matched to a gene: 9. The CDR3 runs 15 residues. From germline, CDR1 is SEHNR and CDR2 FQNEAQ (reference sequence). The CDR3 region is CASSPPAGGGDTQYF. CDR3 coding DNA: TGTGCCAGCAGCCCGCCAGCGGGGGGCGGGGATACGCAGTATTTT.

The rearrangement uses TRBV7-2 and TRBJ1-1; D unclear. V lost 2 bases and J 4 bases, leaving 8 bases between the germline ends. The CDR3 consists of 13 residues. The V gene's germline CDR1 is SGHTA and CDR2 FQGNSA. The CDR3: CASSLWLGTEAFF. The DNA of the CDR3 is TGTGCCAGCAGCTTATGGCTGGGCACTGAAGCTTTCTTT.

There are many counts of this clonotype. The chain links TRBV7-2 to TRBJ1-2; 8 positions match TRBD1. J lost 4 bases, V lost 5 bases, and 9 bases had no gene match. CDR3 length: 15 amino acids. Germline assignment: CDR1 SGHTA and CDR2 FQGNSA. The CDR3 is CASSANPGQAYGYTF. CDR3 nucleotide sequence: TGTGCCAGCAGCGCCAACCCGGGACAGGCCTATGGCTACACCTTC.

The sample holds a few counts of this clonotype. The V call is TRBV18, the J call TRBJ1-5; D unresolved. V was trimmed by 3 bases and J by 9 bases, leaving 12 bases between them. The CDR3 consists of 13 residues. The V gene's germline CDR1 is KGHSH and CDR2 LQKENI. CDR3 residues: CASSPPMGRPQHF. Written as DNA, the CDR3 is TGTGCCAGCTCACCCCCAATGGGGAGGCCCCAGCATTTT.

The chain has TRBV12-3 or TRBV12-4 and TRBJ1-5; D gene uncertain. Trimming removed 3 bases from V and 1 base from J, with 7 bases in between. The CDR3 extends over 14 amino acids. CDR3: CASSFRPSNQPQHF. CDR3 in DNA: TGTGCCAGCAGTTTTCGCCCCAGCAATCAGCCCCAGCATTTT.

The V and J genes are TRBV28 and TRBJ2-1; 10 bases are a match to TRBD1. There are 17 residues in the CDR3. Trimming removed 2 bases from V and 5 bases from J; junction bases left unmatched: 9. Germline CDR1 is MDHEN and CDR2 is SYDVKM. For the CDR3, the DNA is TGTGCCAGCAGTTTACCCCTCAGGGACAGGGGCAACAATGAGCAGTTCTTC. It yields the protein CASSLPLRDRGNNEQFF.

The rearrangement uses TRBV7-3 and TRBJ1-2; D ambiguous. CDR3 length equals 15 residues. V lost 1 base and J 2 bases, leaving 11 bases between the germline ends. Germline V CDR1 and CDR2: SGHTA, FQGTGA. CDR3 residues: CASSLSTTENYGYTF. CDR3 in DNA: TGTGCCAGCAGCTTAAGTACCACAGAAAACTATGGCTACACCTTC.

The chain employs TRBV30 and TRBJ2-3; TRBD2 matches at 7 bases. CDR3 size: 16 residues. Germline V gene sequence: CDR1 GTSNPN, CDR2 SVGIG (reference sequence). V was clipped by 0 bases and J by 5 bases; unmatched bases: 11. DNA of the CDR3: TGTGCCTGGAGTGTGGGAGGGAGGGCCCACGAAGATACGCAGTATTTT. It specifies CAWSVGGRAHEDTQYF.

This clonotype was seen a handful of times. This sequence joins TRBV11-2 and TRBJ2-7; TRBD1 agrees at 9 bases. The V gene's germline CDR1 is SGHAT and CDR2 FQNNGV. There are 15 residues in the CDR3. V dropped 1 base and J dropped 5; count of bases not matched to a gene: 6. Here the CDR3 reads CASSLGSQGAHEQYF. In DNA form, the CDR3 reads TGTGCCAGCAGCTTAGGCTCACAGGGGGCGCACGAGCAGTACTTC.

V usage is TRBV27 and J usage is TRBJ2-7; D gene unclear. Germline values: CDR1 MNHEY, CDR2 SMNVEV (reference sequence). The length of the CDR3 is 16 residues. V was trimmed by 2 bases and J by 3 bases, leaving 17 bases between them. The CDR3: CASSLKATRFSYEQYF. The CDR3 DNA reads as TGTGCCAGCAGTTTAAAGGCTACGAGGTTCAGCTACGAGCAGTACTTC.

The chain recombines TRBV28 with TRBJ2-5; 9 bases map to TRBD1. This CDR3 contains 15 residues. J lost 5 bases, V lost 2 bases, and 6 bases had no gene match. Germline V gene data show CDR1 as MDHEN and CDR2 as SYDVKM. CDR3 region: CASSLALTGGETQYF. The CDR3 bases are TGTGCCAGCAGTTTAGCCCTGACAGGGGGTGAGACCCAGTACTTC.

The chain couples TRBV5-1 to TRBJ2-2; no clear D. This CDR3 has 14 residues. V dropped 0 bases and J dropped 6 bases, with 9 bases sitting between them. Germline V gives CDR1 SGHRS, CDR2 YFSETQ. CDR3 region: CASSLEFFAGELFF. CDR3 bases: TGCGCCAGCAGCTTGGAATTTTTCGCCGGGGAGCTGTTTTTT.

As DNA, the CDR3 is TGTGCTAGTGGCCGGGACACGGGCCGGCGGGATCAGCCCCAGCATTTT. This sequence encodes CASGRDTGRRDQPQHF. The V call is TRBV12-5, the J call TRBJ1-5, with D perhaps TRBD1 (6 bases). The length of the CDR3 is 16 residues. CDR1 is LGHNT and CDR2 is FRNRAP in the germline V gene. V was pared by 6 bases and J by 5 bases, with 20 bases between.

The rearrangement uses TRBV7-9 and TRBJ2-7, with 7 nucleotides matching TRBD1. Germline values: CDR1 SEHNR, CDR2 FQNEAQ (reference sequence). The CDR3 spans 16 residues. V lost 5 bases to trimming and J lost 2 bases; unmatched junction nucleotides: 12. CDR3 protein: CASSLRDSGEAYEQYF. The DNA of the CDR3 is TGTGCCAGCAGCCTCCGGGACAGTGGCGAGGCCTACGAGCAGTACTTC.

The V gene is TRBV28, the J gene TRBJ2-6; D is ambiguous. Germline assignment: CDR1 MDHEN and CDR2 SYDVKM. Trimming removed 6 bases at V and 2 bases at J, with 5 bases between. The CDR3 contains 13 residues. This CDR3 is CASRVPGANVLTF. The CDR3 DNA reads as TGTGCCAGCAGAGTTCCTGGGGCCAACGTCCTGACTTTC.

This clonotype has more than one count but fewer than ten. The J gene is TRBJ1-2, the V gene TRBV6-1; D ambiguous. V was pared by 5 bases and J by 6 bases, with 16 bases between. The CDR3 consists of 14 residues. CDR1 MNHNS and CDR2 SASEGT come from the germline V gene. CDR3: CASSPRRSEDGYTF. DNA of the CDR3: TGTGCCAGCAGTCCCCGGCGTAGCGAGGATGGCTACACCTTC.

V is TRBV20-1 and J is TRBJ2-2, with unresolved D. Looked up from germline, CDR1 is DFQATT and CDR2 is SNEGSKA (reference sequence). The CDR3 consists of 13 residues. V dropped 2 bases and J dropped 4 bases, with 8 bases sitting between them. For the CDR3, the DNA is TGCAGTGCTAGACAGAGGATCACCGGGGAGCTGTTTTTT. Translated, it gives CSARQRITGELFF.

This clonotype was counted only a few times. This chain links TRBV11-2 with TRBJ2-1; no reliable D call. V was clipped by 2 bases and J by 7 bases, with 12 bases between them. CDR3 size: 14 residues. Germline-derived CDR1 and CDR2 are SGHAT and FQNNGV. DNA for the CDR3: TGTGCCAGCAGCTTAAACACCTTGGGGAATGAGCAGTTCTTC. Protein product: CASSLNTLGNEQFF.